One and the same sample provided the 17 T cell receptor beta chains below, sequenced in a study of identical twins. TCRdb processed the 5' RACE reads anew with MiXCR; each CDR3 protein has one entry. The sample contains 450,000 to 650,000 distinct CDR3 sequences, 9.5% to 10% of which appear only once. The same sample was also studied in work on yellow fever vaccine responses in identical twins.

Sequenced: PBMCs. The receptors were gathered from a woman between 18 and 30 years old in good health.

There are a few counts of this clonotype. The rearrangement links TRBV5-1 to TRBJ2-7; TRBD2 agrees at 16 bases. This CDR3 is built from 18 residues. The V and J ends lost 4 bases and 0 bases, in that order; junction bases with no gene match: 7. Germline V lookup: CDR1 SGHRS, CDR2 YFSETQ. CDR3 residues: CASSPPGLAGGGSYEQYF. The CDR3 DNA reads TGCGCCAGCAGCCCTCCGGGACTAGCGGGAGGGGGCTCCTACGAGCAGTACTTC.

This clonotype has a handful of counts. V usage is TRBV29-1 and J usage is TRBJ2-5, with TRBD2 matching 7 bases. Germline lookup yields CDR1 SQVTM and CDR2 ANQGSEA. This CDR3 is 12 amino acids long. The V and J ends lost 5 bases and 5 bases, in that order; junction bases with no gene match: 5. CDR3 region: CSVIRGSETQYF. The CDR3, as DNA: TGCAGCGTTATCCGCGGGAGTGAGACCCAGTACTTC.

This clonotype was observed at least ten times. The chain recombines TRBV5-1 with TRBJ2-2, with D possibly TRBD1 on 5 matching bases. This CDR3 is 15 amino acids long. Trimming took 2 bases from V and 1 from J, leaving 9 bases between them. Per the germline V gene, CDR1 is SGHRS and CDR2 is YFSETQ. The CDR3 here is CASSLRGRNTGELFF. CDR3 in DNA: TGCGCCAGCAGCTTAAGGGGCCGGAACACCGGGGAGCTGTTTTTT. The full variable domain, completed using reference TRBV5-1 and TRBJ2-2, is KAGVTQTPRYLIKTRGQQVTLSCSPISGHRSVSWYQQTPGQGLQFLFEYFSETQRNKGNFPGRFSGRQFSNSRSEMNVSTLELGDSALYLCASSLRGRNTGELFFGEGSRLTVL.

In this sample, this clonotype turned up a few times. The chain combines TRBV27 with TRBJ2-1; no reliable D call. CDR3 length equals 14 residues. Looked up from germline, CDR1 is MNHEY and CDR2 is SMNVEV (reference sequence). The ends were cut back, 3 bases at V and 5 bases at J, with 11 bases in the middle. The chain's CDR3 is CASSFWGTNNEQFF. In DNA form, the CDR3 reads TGTGCCAGCAGTTTTTGGGGAACGAACAATGAGCAGTTCTTC.

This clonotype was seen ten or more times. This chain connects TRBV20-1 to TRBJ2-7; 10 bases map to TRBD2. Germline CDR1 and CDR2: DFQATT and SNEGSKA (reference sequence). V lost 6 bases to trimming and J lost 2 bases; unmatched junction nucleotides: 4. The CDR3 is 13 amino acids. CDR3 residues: CSANLAGAYEQYF. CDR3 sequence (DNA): TGCAGTGCGAATCTAGCGGGGGCCTACGAGCAGTACTTC.

CDR3 nucleotide sequence: TGTGCCAGCAGTCCGACTACGAACTACGAGCAGTACTTC. Translation gives CASSPTTNYEQYF. The V call is TRBV6-2 or TRBV6-3, the J call TRBJ2-7; D might be TRBD2 (5 bases). The CDR3 totals 13 residues. Germline loops: CDR1 MNHEY, CDR2 SVGEGT. Between the trimmed V and J ends, which lost 5 bases and 3 bases, there was a span of 11 bases.

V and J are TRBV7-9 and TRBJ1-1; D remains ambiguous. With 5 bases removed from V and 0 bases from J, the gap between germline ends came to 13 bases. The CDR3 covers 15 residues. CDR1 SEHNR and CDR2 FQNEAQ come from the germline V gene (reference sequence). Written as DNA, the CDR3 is TGTGCCAGCAGCCCCTTAGCGGGGATGAACACTGAAGCTTTCTTT. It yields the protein CASSPLAGMNTEAFF.

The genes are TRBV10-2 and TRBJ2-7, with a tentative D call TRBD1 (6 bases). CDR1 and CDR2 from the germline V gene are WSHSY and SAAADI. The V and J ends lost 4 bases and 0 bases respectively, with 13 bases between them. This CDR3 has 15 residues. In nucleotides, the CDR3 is TGCGCCAGCAGTGGGTGGACAGAAAGCTCCTACGAGCAGTACTTC. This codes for CASSGWTESSYEQYF.

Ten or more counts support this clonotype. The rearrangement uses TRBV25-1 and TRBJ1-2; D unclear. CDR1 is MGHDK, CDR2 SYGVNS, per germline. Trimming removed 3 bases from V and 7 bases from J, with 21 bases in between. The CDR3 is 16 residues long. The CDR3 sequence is CASSDLGTVGIGGYTF. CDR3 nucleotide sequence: TGTGCCAGCAGTGACCTGGGCACGGTGGGAATCGGTGGCTACACCTTC.

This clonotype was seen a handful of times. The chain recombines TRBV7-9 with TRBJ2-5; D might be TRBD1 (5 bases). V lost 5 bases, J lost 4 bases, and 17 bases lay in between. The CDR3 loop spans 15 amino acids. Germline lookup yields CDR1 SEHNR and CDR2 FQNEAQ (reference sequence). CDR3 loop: CASSQGGSRPETQYF. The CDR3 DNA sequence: TGTGCCAGCAGCCAGGGCGGCTCCCGGCCAGAGACCCAGTACTTC.

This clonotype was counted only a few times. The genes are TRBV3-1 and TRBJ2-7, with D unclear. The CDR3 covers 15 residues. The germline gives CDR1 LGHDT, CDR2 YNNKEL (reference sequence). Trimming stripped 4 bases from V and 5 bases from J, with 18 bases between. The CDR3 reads CASSPSTAPRDEQYF. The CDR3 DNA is TGTGCCAGCAGCCCCTCGACGGCTCCTAGGGACGAGCAGTACTTC.

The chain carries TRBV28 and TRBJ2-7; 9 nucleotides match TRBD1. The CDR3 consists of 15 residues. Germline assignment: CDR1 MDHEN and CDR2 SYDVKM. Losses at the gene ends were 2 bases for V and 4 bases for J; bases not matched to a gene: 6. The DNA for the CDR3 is TGTGCCAGCAGTTTACGGGACAGGGAGACATACGAGCAGTACTTC. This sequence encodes CASSLRDRETYEQYF.

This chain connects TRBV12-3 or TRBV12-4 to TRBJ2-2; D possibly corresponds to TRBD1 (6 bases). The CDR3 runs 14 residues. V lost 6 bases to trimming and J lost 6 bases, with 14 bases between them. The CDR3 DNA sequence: TGTGCCAGCAGCCTAAACAGGGTATCCGGGGAGCTGTTTTTT. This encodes CASSLNRVSGELFF.

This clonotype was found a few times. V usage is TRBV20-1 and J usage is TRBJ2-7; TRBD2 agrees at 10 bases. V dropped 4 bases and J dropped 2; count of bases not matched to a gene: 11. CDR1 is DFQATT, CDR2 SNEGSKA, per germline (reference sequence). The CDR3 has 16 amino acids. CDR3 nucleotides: TGCAGTGCTACTAGCGGGAGTTTTCCGAAAACCTACGAGCAGTACTTC. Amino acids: CSATSGSFPKTYEQYF.

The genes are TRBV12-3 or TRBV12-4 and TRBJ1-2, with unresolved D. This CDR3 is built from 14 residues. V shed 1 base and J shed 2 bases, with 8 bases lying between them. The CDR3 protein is CASSLDFRNYGYTF. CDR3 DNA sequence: TGTGCCAGCAGTTTAGATTTCAGGAACTATGGCTACACCTTC.

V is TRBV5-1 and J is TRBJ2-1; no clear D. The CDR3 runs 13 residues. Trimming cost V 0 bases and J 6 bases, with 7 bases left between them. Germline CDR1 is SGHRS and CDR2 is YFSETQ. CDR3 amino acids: CASSLDLVNEQFF. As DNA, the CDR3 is TGCGCCAGCAGCTTGGACCTGGTCAATGAGCAGTTCTTC.

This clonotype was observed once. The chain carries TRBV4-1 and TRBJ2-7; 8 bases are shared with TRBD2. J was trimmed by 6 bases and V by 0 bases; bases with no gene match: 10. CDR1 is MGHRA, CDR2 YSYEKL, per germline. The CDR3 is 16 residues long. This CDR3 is CASSQELLGRAFEQYF. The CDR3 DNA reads TGCGCCAGCAGCCAAGAGTTGCTCGGGAGGGCCTTCGAGCAGTACTTC.